This entry concerns a single T cell receptor beta chain. Its matching antigen is unknown. V lost 2 bases and J 5 bases, leaving 21 bases between the germline ends. The germline V gene encodes CDR1 MGHRA and CDR2 YSYEKL. The CDR3 runs 17 residues. Each CDR3 protein gets one entry after TCRdb re-called the 5' RACE reads with MiXCR. The sample contains roughly 240,000 distinct CDR3 sequences, about 17% of which appear only once. The sample belongs to a study of T-cell memory formation after mild COVID-19. Across the whole study: For the most part, TCR clusters were specific to one donor.

Overall study results and limits: Most CD4+ clones that shrank were in CM and EM, while CD8+ ones turned up in EMRA. The study detected some responding clones in pre-infection memory, suggesting cross-reactive memory joined.

V and J are TRBV4-1 and TRBJ1-2; D is perhaps TRBD1 (6 bases). The sample taken for sequencing was PBMCs or a T cell subset sorted from them (not recorded which). The TCR sequence derives from a man aged 18 to 30 who had mild COVID-19 (a few samples of this study predate the infection). Cell type and time point are not known. The CDR3 DNA is TGCGCCAGCAGCCAACGGGGGGCAGGGGTCAGTTGGTATGGCTACACCTTC. Encoded protein: CASSQRGAGVSWYGYTF.